This note documents a single TCR beta chain sequence. Its antigen is unidentified. With 60 Vbeta and 13 Jbeta primers, the PCR was carried out. The method was immunoSEQ multiplex PCR; TCRdb's version includes in-frame clones alone and lacks a portion of them. Here the sample spans 150,000 to 200,000 clones, 82% being singletons. The sample originates from a study of cytomegalovirus exposure and HLA in healthy donors. On the study more broadly: Inside one of the first data releases sat about 91 million unique TCRs taken from HLA-typed donors. Study-wide points: Accounts indicate the classifier identified cytomegalovirus status with strong specificity and sensitivity. No immune exposure information besides CMV serostatus was available.

V lost 7 bases, J lost 1 base, and 14 bases stayed unmatched. Germline V gene lookup returns CDR1 SQVTM and CDR2 ANQGSEA. CDR3 length equals 16 residues. The chain couples TRBV29-1 to TRBJ1-1; 8 bases match TRBD1. This TCR came from a man aged 35 to 55 in good health and CMV-seronegative. What was sequenced was PBMCs. CDR3 nucleotides: TGCAGCGGTTGGACAGGGAGCGCCAAAAGGAACACTGAAGCTTTCTTT. Residues: CSGWTGSAKRNTEAFF. The full variable domain, its missing parts supplied by reference TRBV29-1 and TRBJ1-1, is SAVISQKPSRDICQRGTSLTIQCQVDSQVTMMFWYRQQPGQSLTLIATANQGSEATYESGFVIDKFPISRPNLTFSTLTVSNMSPEDSSIYLCSGWTGSAKRNTEAFFGQGTRLTVV.